Sequencing of this TCR beta chain was carried out in a study of brain metastases from non-small cell lung cancer (dated by TCRdb to about 2019). With regard to the full study: The study profiled the immune microenvironment of paired resected primary tumors and brain metastases taken from patients with non-small-cell lung cancer.

The cohort was made up of 40 or so patients with surgically resected non-small-cell lung cancer, each of whom had both a primary tumor specimen and a brain metastasis specimen. Tumor specimens were archival formalin-fixed, paraffin-embedded tissues. The method was the immunoSEQ multiplex PCR assay. T-cell receptor beta chain repertoire sequencing was carried out together with a 770-gene immune expression panel. TCRdb limited this immuneACCESS table to in-frame rearrangements with V and J called. A share of clones is missing; checked studies link under half to unresolved V genes, and the rest is unexplained. Recorded for this sample are 3,200 or so clones; around nine tenths of them occurred a single time. Of the sample, less than 8.5% falls within the top ten clones. Remarks on this clone: Its antigen has not been determined. Nothing much larger sits one base from this clone, and base qualities are not available.

The CDR3 starts with the cysteine, ends with the phenylalanine, and has 15 residues. The read is trimmed to its CDR3 DNA, 45 bases read in frame from base 1. Taken from the germline V gene (reference sequence), the CDR1 and CDR2 loops are LNHDA and SQIVND. The junction shows trimming of 1 base on V and 2 bases on J, plus 6 bases between the germline ends. Overall results and qualifications from the work: Lower T-cell infiltration was exhibited by brain metastases compared with primary tumors (P < 0.001). Compared with the matched primary tumors, T-cell clones appeared to be expanded in roughly 60% of brain metastases. Paired brain metastases and primary tumors largely shared TCR repertoires, although T-cell densities in the metastases were sparse.

The sequencing sample was made of primary lung tumor tissue. In the paper's terms, the cell subset or site label means: primary lung tumor paired with brain metastasis. The V and J genes are TRBV19 and TRBJ2-6; TRBD2 might be the D gene, on 5 matching bases. The source is a donor aged 40 or over with non-small cell lung cancer. The nucleotide sequence reads TGTGCCAGTAGTATAGTCGGGACTGGGGCCAACGTCCTGACTTTC. Its protein reads: CASSIVGTGANVLTF.